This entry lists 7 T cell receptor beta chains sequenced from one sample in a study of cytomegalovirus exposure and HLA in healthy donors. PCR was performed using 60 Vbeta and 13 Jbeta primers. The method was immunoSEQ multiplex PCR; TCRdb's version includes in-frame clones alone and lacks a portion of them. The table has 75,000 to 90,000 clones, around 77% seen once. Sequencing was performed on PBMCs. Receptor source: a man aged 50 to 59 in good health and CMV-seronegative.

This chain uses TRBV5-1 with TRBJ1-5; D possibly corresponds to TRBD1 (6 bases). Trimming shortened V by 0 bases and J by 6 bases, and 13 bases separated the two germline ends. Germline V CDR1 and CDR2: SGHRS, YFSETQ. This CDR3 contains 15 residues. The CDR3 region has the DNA TGCGCCAGCAGCTTGGTAGGTGGGGGGGCTCAGCCCCAGCATTTT. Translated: CASSLVGGGAQPQHF.

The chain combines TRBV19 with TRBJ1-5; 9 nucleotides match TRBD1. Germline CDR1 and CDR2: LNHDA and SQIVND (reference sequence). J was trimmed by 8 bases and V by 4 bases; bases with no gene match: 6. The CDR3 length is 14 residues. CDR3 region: CASSTTGGVEPQHF. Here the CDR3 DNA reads TGTGCCAGTAGTACCACAGGGGGCGTCGAGCCCCAGCATTTT.

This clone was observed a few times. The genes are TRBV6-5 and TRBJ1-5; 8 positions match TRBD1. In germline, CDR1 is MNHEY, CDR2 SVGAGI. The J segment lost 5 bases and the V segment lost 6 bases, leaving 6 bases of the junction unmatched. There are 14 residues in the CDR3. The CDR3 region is CASSQTGVDQPQHF. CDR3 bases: TGTGCCAGCAGCCAGACAGGGGTTGATCAGCCCCAGCATTTT.

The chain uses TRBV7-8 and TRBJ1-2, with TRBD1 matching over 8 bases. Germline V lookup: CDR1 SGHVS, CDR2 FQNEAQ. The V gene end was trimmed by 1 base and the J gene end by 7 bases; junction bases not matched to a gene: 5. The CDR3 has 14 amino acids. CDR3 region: CASSLGDRGSGYTF. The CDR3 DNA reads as TGTGCCAGCAGCTTAGGTGACAGGGGATCTGGCTACACCTTC.

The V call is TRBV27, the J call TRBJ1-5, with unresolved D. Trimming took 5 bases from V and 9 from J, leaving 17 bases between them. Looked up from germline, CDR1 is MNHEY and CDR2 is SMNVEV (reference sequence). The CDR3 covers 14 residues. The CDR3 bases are TGTGCCAGCAGTCCTGGGCGTGGGCGTCGGCCCCAGCATTTT. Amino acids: CASSPGRGRRPQHF.

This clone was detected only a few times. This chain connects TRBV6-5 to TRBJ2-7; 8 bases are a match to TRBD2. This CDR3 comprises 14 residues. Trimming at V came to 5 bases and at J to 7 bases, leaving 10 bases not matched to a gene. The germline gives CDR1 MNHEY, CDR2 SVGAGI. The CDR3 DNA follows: TGTGCCAGCAGTCCCCGGACTAGCTCGGATGAGCAGTACTTC. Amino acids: CASSPRTSSDEQYF.

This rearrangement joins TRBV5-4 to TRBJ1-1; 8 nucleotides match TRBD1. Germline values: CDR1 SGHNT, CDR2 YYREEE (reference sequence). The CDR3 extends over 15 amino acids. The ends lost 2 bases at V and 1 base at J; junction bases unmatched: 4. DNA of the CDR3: TGTGCCAGCAGCTTCCAGGGGGCGAAGAACACTGAAGCTTTCTTT. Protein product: CASSFQGAKNTEAFF.